This T cell receptor (beta chain) was retrieved from a study of shared clonotypes between healthy human individuals (dated by TCRdb to 2018 to 2020). Study-level background: The cohort comprised two women and three men aged 18 to 49 years. For each donor, three plates each were used for CD4 naive and CD4 memory, two plates were used for CD8 naive, and one plate was used for CD8 memory. Blood TCR repertoires of about five healthy adults were deeply sequenced to estimate repertoire size and the extent of clonotype sharing between individuals. To increase sequencing depth and limit assay-specific biases, different laboratories used diverse techniques to prepare libraries and sequence TCR repertoires. Between about 0.8 and 8.9 billion PBMCs per donor were obtained by leukapheresis.

Using the deep immunoSEQ assay, multiplex PCR amplified TCR CDR3 regions from genomic DNA. Genomic DNA extracted from each cell subset was distributed evenly over all wells of several immunoSEQ 96-well plates, and each plate served as one replicate. Each replicate PCR for sorted subsets received 200 ng genomic DNA, equal to about 29,000 T cell genomes. The purified libraries were quantified using a Qubit 3.0 fluorometer, sized with a Bioanalyzer 2100, and then quantified again using the KAPA Library Quantification kit. Every immunoSEQ 96-well plate was sequenced on a separate single-read 150-cycle Illumina NextSeq 550 flow cell. The authors' analysis ran thus. Because the immunoSEQ output held only junctional sequences and lacked quality scores, the filtering could not match the filtering applied to full-length reads. Sequences were annotated with PyIR, a Python wrapper for IgBLAST v1.9, and V/J genes and CDR3 were assigned using IMGT germline references. Reads with weak V/J assignments (E-value above 1e-6), missing CDR3, stop codons, out-of-frame junctions, or ambiguous translated residues were removed. A V3J clonotype was defined by an identical inferred V gene, J gene, and CDR3 amino acid sequence. The percentage overlap between two repertoires was calculated by dividing the number of shared unique clonotypes by the size of the smaller repertoire. Three approaches were used to assess repertoire richness: RTK rarefaction, the Chao1 estimator, and Recon v2.1 estimates of unobserved clonotypes. OLGA was used to compute generation probabilities for all TCRbeta clonotypes that the gDNA method yielded from a handful of donors. Held by TCRdb, this immuneACCESS table contains in-frame sequences only and omits some clones. Under half of the omission traces to an unresolved V gene where checked; the cause of the rest is unknown. V and J calls and clone size are those listed in that table; D and trimming were worked out from the DNA. This sample holds over 700,000 clones; roughly two thirds were observed only once. The ten largest clones take up about 1.7% of the sample.

Results the study describes overall, beyond this receptor: Incomplete sequencing was indicated by rarefaction of sorted-subset datasets, despite the large sequencing depth. Larger estimated clonotype richness was generally found for naive subsets than for memory subsets. Sharing across several donors was observed for roughly 5% of naive CD4, over 3% of naive CD8, 2% to 2.5% of memory CD4, and around 0.4% of memory CD8 clonotypes. Because the study included a small number of donors, the genetic and exposure-history diversity represented was limited. Higher generation probabilities were observed for clonotypes shared by all four sorted-subset donors than for non-shared clonotypes. Sampling was restricted to blood, and TCR repertoires in tissues likely differ from the TCR repertoires found in blood. Pairwise subsampling led to the expectation that sequencing depth would affect the degree of clonotype sharing among donors.

Donors were healthy HIV-negative adults with no recently reported acute infections or vaccinations. All donors were Caucasian adults living in Nashville, Tennessee, USA. CD4+ T cells were enriched by magnetic negative selection; naive cells were then positively selected on CD45RA, and the negative fraction formed the memory subset. Blood was obtained by leukapheresis, after which PBMCs were separated by Ficoll-Histopaque density gradient centrifugation and cryopreserved in liquid nitrogen vapor phase. Analytical flow cytometry was used to check the purity and quantity of each magnetically sorted T cell population. Each sorted fraction had its genomic DNA isolated and then quantified by UV absorbance on a Nanodrop 2000c. With respect to this clone: Its antigen remains undetermined. Base qualities are not provided; no much larger clone lies one nucleotide away.

According to the germline V gene, CDR1 reads KGHSH and CDR2 reads LQKENI. V is clipped by 3 bases and J by 7 bases, and the sequence between their germline boundaries is 10 bases long. The CDR3, from cysteine to phenylalanine, totals 13 residues. The retained sequence is limited to the CDR3, 39 bases, with the frame set at the first base. Recombination linked TRBV18 to TRBJ1-5; confidence is insufficient to name the D gene. This TCR came from a woman in her twenties or thirties in good health. Sequencing used memory CD4+ T cells sorted from blood. The sample's cell subset or site label, in plain terms: CD45RA-negative fraction. The CDR3 region: CASSPVGEQPQHF. In nucleotides, the sequence is TGTGCCAGCTCACCGGTTGGCGAACAGCCCCAGCATTTT.